The 2 T cell receptor beta chains below all came from one sample that was sequenced in a study of T cells in localized non-small cell lung cancer. The repertoire was sequenced with immunoSEQ multiplex PCR; TCRdb's copy has only in-frame clones and lacks some. The sample consists of over 20,000 clones, around nine tenths of them appearing once. The source was peripheral blood, collected before any cancer treatment. All receptors derive from a female donor older than 55 with stage I lung adenocarcinoma.

This clone was seen once. The chain carries TRBV11-2 and TRBJ2-3; 10 bases fit TRBD2. The trim removed 4 bases at V and 1 base at J, leaving 5 bases unmatched. Germline-derived CDR1 and CDR2 are SGHAT and FQNNGV. This CDR3 region has 16 residues. The CDR3 region is CASSSRTSGGTDTQYF. As DNA, the CDR3 is TGTGCCAGCAGCTCTAGGACTAGCGGAGGCACAGATACGCAGTATTTT.

The chain uses TRBV29-1 and TRBJ1-1; perhaps TRBD1 as D (5 bases). Trimming took off 4 bases at V and 7 bases at J, with 10 bases between the two ends. In germline, CDR1 is SQVTM, CDR2 ANQGSEA. This CDR3 has 11 residues. CDR3 region: CSVVRQGEAFF. DNA of the CDR3: TGCAGCGTTGTTAGGCAGGGTGAAGCTTTCTTT.